Listed here are 30 T cell receptor beta chains from one sample, sequenced in a study of regulatory T cells in long-lasting Graves disease. Time point in this sample: newly diagnosed GD, antithyroid drugs for less than 3 months. From PBMCs, RNA was extracted and then used to make the TCR library. The authors built TCR beta libraries using iRepertoire HTBI primers and Arm-PCR of CDR3 regions. Each CDR3 protein gets one entry after TCRdb re-called the multiplex PCR reads with MiXCR. The table lists under 400,000 distinct CDR3 sequences, over 15% of them singletons. The sample also formed part of further work on T cells in Graves' hyperthyroidism and ophthalmopathy.

The sample here was peripheral blood mononuclear cells (PBMCs), taken at new diagnosis, from a patient treated with antithyroid drugs. Receptor source: a man aged 40-55 years with Graves disease.

This clonotype was seen repeatedly, ten times or more. The chain couples TRBV18 to TRBJ2-1; 10 bases line up with TRBD1. V lost 2 bases to trimming and J lost 5 bases; unmatched junction nucleotides: 6. The CDR3 loop spans 16 amino acids. Per germline, CDR1 KGHSH and CDR2 LQKENI. The CDR3 is CASSPIWTGGHNEQFF. The CDR3 coding sequence is TGTGCCAGCTCACCAATCTGGACAGGGGGGCACAATGAGCAGTTCTTC.

This clonotype was seen ten or more times. This chain uses TRBV27 with TRBJ2-7; TRBD1 agrees at 7 bases. Trimming cost V 5 bases and J 4 bases; bases outside gene matches: 11. Germline values: CDR1 MNHEY, CDR2 SMNVEV (reference sequence). This CDR3 spans 15 amino acids. CDR3 amino acids: CASSPRQGHSYEQYF. In DNA form, the CDR3 reads TGTGCCAGCAGTCCCCGACAGGGACATAGTTACGAGCAGTACTTC.

This clonotype was recorded a few times. V and J are TRBV2 and TRBJ2-7; 13 positions agree with TRBD2. This CDR3 spans 17 amino acids. V was pared by 4 bases and J by 3 bases, with 9 bases of the junction left unmatched. Germline assignment: CDR1 SNHLY and CDR2 FYNNEI. CDR3 in amino acids: CASSVGEGLAGDYEQYF. CDR3 in DNA: TGTGCCAGCAGTGTGGGGGAAGGACTAGCGGGGGACTACGAGCAGTACTTC.

The J gene is TRBJ2-2, the V gene TRBV5-1; 14 nucleotides agree with TRBD2. Germline trimming cut 0 bases from V and 4 bases from J; bases unmatched to any gene: 5. There are 18 residues in the CDR3. From germline, CDR1 is SGHRS and CDR2 YFSETQ. CDR3 sequence: CASSLGLAGGLGTGELFF. The CDR3 coding sequence is TGCGCCAGCAGCTTGGGACTAGCGGGGGGGCTCGGCACCGGGGAGCTGTTTTTT.

The chain uses TRBV4-1 and TRBJ1-2; no clear D. V lost 1 base, J lost 0 bases, and 6 bases lay in between. The germline CDR1 and CDR2 sequences are MGHRA and YSYEKL. This CDR3 spans 14 amino acids. Here the CDR3 DNA reads TGCGCCAGCAGCCAAGTGGCCACTAACTATGGCTACACCTTC. Translated: CASSQVATNYGYTF.

The chain employs TRBV18 and TRBJ2-7; 8 positions agree with TRBD2. CDR1 and CDR2 from the germline V gene are KGHSH and LQKENI. This CDR3 spans 15 amino acids. V lost 1 base to trimming and J lost 6 bases; unmatched junction nucleotides: 8. The CDR3 DNA reads as TGTGCCAGCTCACCACAATCGGGGGGGCCCCTCGAGCAGTACTTC. It yields the protein CASSPQSGGPLEQYF.

This clonotype has ten or more counts. V and J are TRBV15 and TRBJ2-3; TRBD2 might be the D (6 bases). This CDR3 contains 15 residues. V shed 5 bases and J shed 0 bases, with 12 bases lying between them. From germline, CDR1 is LNHNV and CDR2 YYDKDF (reference sequence). The CDR3 bases are TGTGCCACCAGCGGAGGGACCGTGAGCACAGATACGCAGTATTTT. Its translation is CATSGGTVSTDTQYF.

This clonotype was seen a handful of times. This rearrangement joins TRBV28 to TRBJ2-7; perhaps TRBD1 as D (6 bases). Trimming cost V 11 bases and J 3 bases, with 26 bases left between them. CDR3 size: 16 residues. Germline assignment: CDR1 MDHEN and CDR2 SYDVKM. The CDR3 reads CARNSPRTAMGYEQYF. CDR3 coding DNA: TGTGCCCGCAACTCGCCCCGGACAGCCATGGGCTACGAGCAGTACTTC.

The sample holds many counts of this clonotype. V gene TRBV28 combines with J gene TRBJ1-4; D may be TRBD1 (5 bases). The CDR3 consists of 15 residues. Trimming pared 4 bases from V and 7 bases from J, leaving 16 bases between. The germline V gene has CDR1 MDHEN and CDR2 SYDVKM. CDR3 in DNA: TGTGCCAGCAGTTCCCTGGGGCGACGGACTGAAAAACTGTTTTTT. Translation: CASSSLGRRTEKLFF.

This clonotype was picked up many times. V is TRBV11-2 and J is TRBJ1-1; the match to TRBD1 covers 7 bases. The CDR3 totals 15 residues. V lost 5 bases to trimming and J lost 5 bases; unmatched junction nucleotides: 11. Germline values: CDR1 SGHAT, CDR2 FQNNGV. This CDR3 reads CASSTDRAGETEAFF. The DNA of the CDR3 is TGTGCCAGCAGCACCGACAGGGCCGGGGAGACTGAAGCTTTCTTT.

Many counts were recorded for this clonotype. The chain is built from TRBV2 and TRBJ2-2, with D unresolved. The CDR3 is 15 residues long. CDR1 is SNHLY, CDR2 FYNNEI, per germline. Between the trimmed V and J ends, which lost 2 bases and 2 bases, there was a span of 9 bases. CDR3 coding DNA: TGTGCCAGCAGTGAATTCATGGGTAACACCGGGGAGCTGTTTTTT. The encoded protein is CASSEFMGNTGELFF.

The chain recombines TRBV10-3 with TRBJ2-5, with D possibly TRBD2 on 6 matching bases. Trimming took off 2 bases at V and 1 base at J, with 11 bases between the two ends. Germline V gives CDR1 ENHRY, CDR2 SYGVKD. CDR3 length equals 15 residues. CDR3 region: CAISEAQRAQETQYF. In DNA form, the CDR3 reads TGTGCCATCAGTGAGGCCCAGCGGGCCCAAGAGACCCAGTACTTC.

In the case of this clonotype: This could be a read error, since a much larger clone is one nucleotide away. The chain recombines TRBV12-3 or TRBV12-4 with TRBJ2-5, with D hard to call. Trimming shortened V by 2 bases and J by 7 bases, and 23 bases separated the two germline ends. The CDR3 is made up of 17 amino acids. The CDR3 nucleotides are TGTGCCAGCAGTTTATCCTGGTCTAAGGGTTGGGGTGGGACCCAGTACTTC. Residues: CASSLSWSKGWGGTQYF.

This clonotype was counted between two and nine times. With only one base between it and a far larger clone, this is likely a read error. The CDR3 ends on some other residue instead of the conserved phenylalanine or tryptophan, so this is likely a read error. This sequence joins TRBV11-2 and TRBJ2-1; maybe TRBD1 (7 bases). The V end was cut by 5 bases, the J end by 2 bases, with 10 bases between. The CDR3 is 14 amino acids. Germline loops: CDR1 SGHAT, CDR2 FQNNGV. The CDR3 loop is CASSRGTAYNEQFS. CDR3 in DNA: TGTGCCAGCAGCCGGGGGACAGCCTACAATGAGCAGTTCTCC.

The table lists this clonotype with many counts. This sequence joins TRBV10-3 and TRBJ2-3; perhaps TRBD1 as D (5 bases). This CDR3 is built from 15 residues. The germline gives CDR1 ENHRY, CDR2 SYGVKD. V gave up 1 base and J gave up 2 bases, with 10 bases separating them. The CDR3 spells CAISELGPNTDTQYF. Here the CDR3 DNA reads TGTGCCATCAGTGAGTTGGGGCCAAACACAGATACGCAGTATTTT.

This clonotype turned up a few times. The chain combines TRBV7-9 with TRBJ2-7; 7 nucleotides line up with TRBD1. The germline gives CDR1 SEHNR, CDR2 FQNEAQ (reference sequence). V dropped 6 bases and J dropped 6; count of bases not matched to a gene: 11. This CDR3 spans 14 amino acids. CDR3 DNA sequence: TGTGCCAGCAGGGACAGACAGGGAAGTTCCGAGCAGTACTTC. Its protein is CASRDRQGSSEQYF.

V is TRBV25-1 and J is TRBJ1-6; D is undetermined. The V gene lost 2 bases and the J gene lost 4 bases, with 12 bases spanning the gap. This CDR3 has 16 residues. Per germline, CDR1 MGHDK and CDR2 SYGVNS. In DNA form, the CDR3 reads TGTGCCAGCAGTGAAAGTCTCCGAGGGTATAATTCACCCCTCCACTTT. The encoded protein is CASSESLRGYNSPLHF.

This clonotype was recorded at least ten times. V gene TRBV6-9 combines with J gene TRBJ2-7; D possibly corresponds to TRBD1 (6 bases). This CDR3 has 14 amino acids. The ends were cut back, 4 bases at V and 2 bases at J, with 12 bases in the middle. From germline, CDR1 is MNHGY and CDR2 SVAAGI. The CDR3 protein is CASSSRGQTYEQYF. The DNA of the CDR3 is TGTGCCAGCAGTTCACGCGGACAGACCTACGAGCAGTACTTC.

The table lists this clonotype with many counts. This chain links TRBV6-2 or TRBV6-3 with TRBJ1-5; 7 nucleotides line up with TRBD1. The CDR3 consists of 12 residues. Germline V gene data show CDR1 as MNHEY and CDR2 as SVGEGT. CDR3 region: CASGTANQPQHF. Written as DNA, the CDR3 is TGTGCTTCCGGGACAGCGAATCAGCCCCAGCATTTT.

This clonotype was counted ten times or more. This chain joins TRBV12-5 and TRBJ2-5, with 12 positions matching TRBD2. Germline CDR1 reads LGHNT; CDR2 reads FRNRAP. The CDR3 totals 17 residues. With 3 bases clipped from V and 4 bases from J, the junction kept 9 bases outside the gene matches. The CDR3 nucleotides are TGTGCTAGTGGTTTCTCGACTAGCGGGGGCCAGGGAGAGACCCAGTACTTC. Translating gives CASGFSTSGGQGETQYF.

This clonotype was counted only a few times. The gene calls are TRBV5-6 and TRBJ2-5; 8 bases align to TRBD1. Looked up from germline, CDR1 is SGHDT and CDR2 is YYEEEE. Trimming at V came to 3 bases and at J to 4 bases, leaving 8 bases not matched to a gene. This CDR3 spans 15 amino acids. The CDR3 region has the DNA TGTGCCAGCAGCTCGACAGGGGCGGAGGGAGAGACCCAGTACTTC. As protein: CASSSTGAEGETQYF. Full variable domain (outside the CDR3, taken from reference TRBV5-6 and TRBJ2-5): DAGVTQSPTHLIKTRGQQVTLRCSPKSGHDTVSWYQQALGQGPQFIFQYYEEEERQRGNFPDRFSGHQFPNYSSELNVNALLLGDSALYLCASSSTGAEGETQYFGPGTRLLVL.

This chain links TRBV19 with TRBJ2-5; TRBD1 aligns across 7 bases. Germline lookup yields CDR1 LNHDA and CDR2 SQIVND (reference sequence). J was trimmed by 5 bases and V by 4 bases; bases with no gene match: 10. The CDR3 covers 15 residues. CDR3 nucleotide sequence: TGTGCCAGTAGTACCATACAGGGGACCAGGGAGACCCAGTACTTC. Amino acid sequence: CASSTIQGTRETQYF.

Turning to this clonotype: Given a much more abundant clone one base away, this may be a read error. In this CDR3 the conserved last residue, phenylalanine or tryptophan, is missing, so a read error is likely. This chain joins TRBV29-1 and TRBJ1-1, with a possible D match to TRBD1 (6 bases). The CDR3 covers 12 residues. V lost 6 bases to trimming and J lost 4 bases, with 12 bases between them. Germline V gene sequence: CDR1 SQVTM, CDR2 ANQGSEA. The CDR3 sequence is CSVQGWGTEAFS. The CDR3 bases are TGCAGCGTACAGGGATGGGGCACTGAAGCTTTCTCT.

A remark on this clonotype: One end of the junction fails to match germline, which may point to a read error. V usage is TRBV4-3 and J usage is TRBJ2-2; 12 nucleotides align to TRBD2. CDR3 size: 20 residues. Germline values: CDR1 LGHNA, CDR2 YSLEER. The CDR3 nucleotides read TGTGCCAGCAGCCAAGCCAGGAGACTAGCGGGGGTCACGAACACCGGGGAGCTGTTTTTT. Translating gives CASSQARRLAGVTNTGELFF.

This clonotype was seen ten or more times. The chain combines TRBV12-3 or TRBV12-4 with TRBJ2-1; a weak D match, TRBD1 (5 bases). Trimming left V 3 bases short and J 1 base short, with 10 bases between. This CDR3 has 15 residues. CDR3 loop: CASSLRQKSYNEQFF. Written as DNA, the CDR3 is TGTGCCAGCAGTTTGCGACAGAAATCCTACAATGAGCAGTTCTTC.

This clonotype was seen only once. The chain uses TRBV19 and TRBJ1-4; 8 bases are shared with TRBD1. The CDR3 sequence is 13 residues long. Germline CDR1 reads LNHDA; CDR2 reads SQIVND (reference sequence). Trimming took 5 bases from V and 8 from J; bases not matched to a gene: 4. CDR3 bases: TGTGCCAGTAGTTTGGACAGGGAGGAAAAACTGTTTTTT. This gives the protein CASSLDREEKLFF.

This clonotype showed up many times. The DNA of the CDR3 is TGTGCCAGCAGAAGGACAGGGAAAGAGACCCAGTACTTC. As protein: CASRRTGKETQYF. The genes are TRBV11-2 and TRBJ2-5, with 8 bases identical to TRBD1. The CDR3 has 13 residues. CDR1 is SGHAT, CDR2 FQNNGV, per germline. Trimming at V came to 6 bases and at J to 3 bases, leaving 3 bases not matched to a gene.

J is TRBJ2-1 and V is TRBV20-1; a weak D match, TRBD2 (5 bases). Trimming removed 1 base at V and 0 bases at J, with 7 bases between. Germline V gene data show CDR1 as DFQATT and CDR2 as SNEGSKA (reference sequence). This CDR3 has 14 residues. CDR3 DNA sequence: TGCAGTGCTAGAGCTGAGGGCTCCTACAATGAGCAGTTCTTC. Translation gives CSARAEGSYNEQFF.

The table lists this clonotype with many counts. The chain uses TRBV5-6 and TRBJ1-5; D perhaps matches TRBD1 (5 bases). V dropped 0 bases and J dropped 5 bases, with 9 bases sitting between them. The CDR3 extends over 14 amino acids. CDR1 SGHDT and CDR2 YYEEEE come from the germline V gene. The CDR3 spells CASSLGLRDQPQHF. The CDR3 DNA reads as TGTGCCAGCAGCTTGGGACTCAGGGATCAGCCCCAGCATTTT.

This clonotype showed up just a few times. The V gene is TRBV19, the J gene TRBJ1-5; D may be TRBD1 (6 bases). Trimming shortened V by 7 bases and J by 2 bases, and 15 bases separated the two germline ends. This CDR3 spans 15 amino acids. The germline CDR1 and CDR2 sequences are LNHDA and SQIVND (reference sequence). The CDR3 region is CASNDRPTGNQPQHF. Written as DNA, the CDR3 is TGTGCCAGTAACGACAGGCCGACGGGCAATCAGCCCCAGCATTTT.